The 31 T cell receptor beta chains listed next were all sequenced from one sample in a study of blood T cell repertoires in COVID-19. Some clones are missing from TCRdb's copy, which holds only in-frame ones; the method was immunoSEQ multiplex PCR. The table has some 300,000 clones, over 85% seen once; the top ten hold under 3%. The sample consisted of PBMCs or T cells enriched from blood (not recorded which). The receptors come from a woman aged 50 to 65 who had been exposed to COVID-19.

The rearrangement uses TRBV7-2 and TRBJ2-2, with a weak D call TRBD2 (6 bases). Germline V gene sequence: CDR1 SGHTA, CDR2 FQGNSA. V lost 0 bases, J lost 2 bases, and 16 bases lay in between. The CDR3 is made up of 18 amino acids. Written as DNA, the CDR3 is TGTGCCAGCAGCTTAGCACTGTTGGGGGGTTATAACACCGGGGAGCTGTTTTTT. Its translation: CASSLALLGGYNTGELFF.

The CDR3 DNA is TGTGCCAGCAGCTTGGGGAGGGGAGGCAATAATTCACCCCTCCACTTT. Encoded protein: CASSLGRGGNNSPLHF. V is TRBV5-4 and J is TRBJ1-6, with a possible D match to TRBD1 (5 bases). In germline, CDR1 is SGHNT, CDR2 YYREEE (reference sequence). V was cut by 0 bases and J by 5 bases, with 12 bases left in between. The CDR3 is 16 residues long.

The rearrangement joins TRBV27 to TRBJ1-2; 9 bases are shared with TRBD1. The V segment lost 3 bases and the J segment 8 bases; nucleotides outside the gene matches: 13. CDR3 length: 16 amino acids. CDR1 MNHEY and CDR2 SMNVEV come from the germline V gene (reference sequence). The CDR3 bases are TGTGCCAGCAGTTTCATCGGTGTGGGACAGGGTGACGGCTACACCTTC. As protein: CASSFIGVGQGDGYTF.

The DNA for the CDR3 is TGTGCCAGCAGTGTGAGGGAGGCTCAGCCCCAGCATTTT. Translating gives CASSVREAQPQHF. The rearrangement joins TRBV12-3 or TRBV12-4 to TRBJ1-5; no firm D call. The CDR3 consists of 13 residues. V lost 5 bases and J 6 bases, leaving 11 bases between the germline ends.

The chain couples TRBV5-6 to TRBJ2-5; the D gene is possibly TRBD1 (6 bases). The V end was cut by 4 bases, the J end by 7 bases, with 11 bases between. CDR3 length equals 12 residues. CDR1 and CDR2 (germline): SGHDT, YYEEEE. In DNA, the CDR3 is TGTGCCAGCAGCCAAGACAGGAGGACCCAGTACTTC. It is translated as CASSQDRRTQYF. The complete variable domain, with remaining parts taken from reference TRBV5-6 and TRBJ2-5, reads DAGVTQSPTHLIKTRGQQVTLRCSPKSGHDTVSWYQQALGQGPQFIFQYYEEEERQRGNFPDRFSGHQFPNYSSELNVNALLLGDSALYLCASSQDRRTQYFGPGTRLLVL.

On this clone itself: Other nucleotide sequences in the sample specify the same CDR3. The chain couples TRBV5-1 to TRBJ2-2; a possible D gene is TRBD1 (5 bases). V dropped 0 bases and J dropped 2 bases, with 8 bases sitting between them. The CDR3 runs to 15 residues. Germline values: CDR1 SGHRS, CDR2 YFSETQ. The CDR3 DNA reads as TGCGCCAGCAGCTTGGGCCGGACAAACACCGGGGAGCTGTTTTTT. The encoded protein is CASSLGRTNTGELFF.

This CDR3 is CASSIFAQASTDTQYF. The CDR3 DNA sequence: TGTGCCAGTAGTATATTCGCCCAGGCCAGCACAGATACGCAGTATTTT. The rearrangement uses TRBV19 and TRBJ2-3, with no clear D. V shed 2 bases and J shed 0 bases, with 12 bases lying between them. The germline gives CDR1 LNHDA, CDR2 SQIVND (reference sequence). The CDR3 runs to 16 residues. Supplemented by reference TRBV19 and TRBJ2-3, the full variable domain reads DGGITQSPKYLFRKEGQNVTLSCEQNLNHDAMYWYRQDPGQGLRLIYYSQIVNDFQKGDIAEGYSVSREKKESFPLTVTSAQKNPTAFYLCASSIFAQASTDTQYFGPGTRLTVL.

This rearrangement joins TRBV29-1 to TRBJ2-2, with D possibly matching TRBD1 (5 bases). The germline CDR1 and CDR2 sequences are SQVTM and ANQGSEA. With 4 bases removed from V and 3 bases from J, the gap between germline ends came to 12 bases. The CDR3 contains 14 residues. CDR3 sequence (DNA): TGCAGCGTTGTGACAGACTTCCACACCGGGGAGCTGTTTTTT. Translating gives CSVVTDFHTGELFF.

The chain combines TRBV28 with TRBJ2-5; the D gene is possibly TRBD1 (6 bases). The CDR3 sequence is 12 residues long. Germline V gene sequence: CDR1 MDHEN, CDR2 SYDVKM. Trimming removed 5 bases from V and 6 bases from J, with 10 bases in between. CDR3 bases: TGTGCCAGCAGTCAGGGGCCCCAGACCCAGTACTTC. Translating gives CASSQGPQTQYF.

V gene TRBV18 combines with J gene TRBJ1-6; the match to TRBD1 covers 10 bases. J was trimmed by 9 bases and V by 4 bases; bases with no gene match: 9. The CDR3 extends over 16 amino acids. Germline-derived CDR1 and CDR2 are KGHSH and LQKENI. The CDR3 DNA reads TGTGCCAGCTCACTGACCGGGACAGGGGAGTTTTCACCCCTCCACTTT. Translated: CASSLTGTGEFSPLHF.

The chain has TRBV28 and TRBJ2-7, with 7 bases lining up with TRBD1. Germline trimming cut 6 bases from V and 3 bases from J; bases unmatched to any gene: 11. This CDR3 region has 15 residues. Germline-derived CDR1 and CDR2 are MDHEN and SYDVKM. CDR3 amino acids: CASRRYRTGDYEQYF. As DNA, the CDR3 is TGTGCCAGCAGGCGATACCGGACAGGAGACTACGAGCAGTACTTC.

The gene calls are TRBV2 and TRBJ1-6; no clear D. The CDR3 extends over 14 amino acids. In germline, CDR1 is SNHLY, CDR2 FYNNEI. Trimming shortened V by 7 bases and J by 5 bases, and 12 bases separated the two germline ends. CDR3 DNA: TGTGCCAGCATGGTCGGGAGCCATAATTCACCCCTCCACTTT. Translated: CASMVGSHNSPLHF.

This clone was counted between two and nine times. This chain joins TRBV19 and TRBJ2-3; TRBD2 matches at 14 bases. There are 19 residues in the CDR3. Germline V CDR1 and CDR2: LNHDA, SQIVND (reference sequence). V shed 2 bases, J shed 0 bases, and the junction held 7 bases outside the gene matches. CDR3 in DNA: TGTGCCAGTAGTATATCCATTGGGACTAGCGGGGGAAGCACAGATACGCAGTATTTT. As protein: CASSISIGTSGGSTDTQYF. Full variable domain (remainder filled in from reference TRBV19 and TRBJ2-3): DGGITQSPKYLFRKEGQNVTLSCEQNLNHDAMYWYRQDPGQGLRLIYYSQIVNDFQKGDIAEGYSVSREKKESFPLTVTSAQKNPTAFYLCASSISIGTSGGSTDTQYFGPGTRLTVL.

Written as DNA, the CDR3 is TGTGCCAGCAGACCATTTATTGGACAGGGGGCGGGAAATGGCTACACCTTC. Its translation is CASRPFIGQGAGNGYTF. The gene calls are TRBV28 and TRBJ1-2; 11 bases align to TRBD1. The CDR3 is made up of 17 amino acids. CDR1 is MDHEN, CDR2 SYDVKM, per germline. Unmatched junction bases numbered 15, after V lost 6 bases and J lost 6 bases.

This rearrangement joins TRBV30 to TRBJ2-2; TRBD1 is a possible D gene (5 bases). The V gene lost 3 bases and the J gene lost 6 bases, with 8 bases spanning the gap. This CDR3 spans 12 amino acids. Germline V gives CDR1 GTSNPN, CDR2 SVGIG (reference sequence). CDR3 loop: CAWRRGSGELFF. DNA for the CDR3: TGTGCCTGGAGAAGGGGATCCGGGGAGCTGTTTTTT.

The V gene is TRBV13, the J gene TRBJ2-5; 10 bases are shared with TRBD2. The CDR3 loop spans 17 amino acids. Per the germline V gene, CDR1 is PRHDT and CDR2 is FYEKMQ (reference sequence). Trimming at V came to 5 bases and at J to 9 bases, leaving 18 bases not matched to a gene. In DNA, the CDR3 is TGTGCCAGCAGCCCCGAAGGGGGGACTAGCGTCGGAAAGGCCCAGTACTTC. Protein product: CASSPEGGTSVGKAQYF. The full variable domain, its missing parts supplied by reference TRBV13 and TRBJ2-5, is AAGVIQSPRHLIKEKRETATLKCYPIPRHDTVYWYQQGPGQDPQFLISFYEKMQSDKGSIPDRFSAQQFSDYHSELNMSSLELGDSALYFCASSPEGGTSVGKAQYFGPGTRLLVL.

The genes are TRBV6-4 and TRBJ2-4, with D possibly matching TRBD1 (5 bases). Looked up from germline, CDR1 is MRHNA and CDR2 is SNTAGT. V lost 5 bases, J lost 7 bases, and 18 bases lay in between. The CDR3 has 15 residues. CDR3 DNA sequence: TGTGCCAGCAGTCCCAGGGCCGAGGTCCCCAACATTCAGTACTTC. Encoded protein: CASSPRAEVPNIQYF.

This chain links TRBV27 with TRBJ2-7; no reliable D call. Germline values: CDR1 MNHEY, CDR2 SMNVEV (reference sequence). V lost 4 bases to trimming and J lost 3 bases, with 10 bases between them. CDR3 length equals 13 residues. In DNA form, the CDR3 reads TGTGCCAGCAGTTCGACTCCTTACTACGAGCAGTACTTC. This codes for CASSSTPYYEQYF.

The DNA of the CDR3 is TGCGCCAGCAGCTCACCGACAGGATTCTATGGCTACACCTTC. Translating it yields CASSSPTGFYGYTF. The rearrangement uses TRBV5-1 and TRBJ1-2; D perhaps matches TRBD1 (6 bases). The V end lost 3 bases, the J end lost 4 bases, and 13 bases lay between the germline ends. Germline V CDR1 and CDR2: SGHRS, YFSETQ. The CDR3 totals 14 residues.

The chain links TRBV10-2 to TRBJ2-3, with 12 bases matching TRBD1. The CDR3 consists of 16 residues. With V trimmed by 7 bases and J by 1 base, 6 bases remained unmatched. CDR1 and CDR2 (germline): WSHSY, SAAADI. For the CDR3, the DNA is TGCGCCAGCACCGCCGGGACAGGGGGCGGCACAGATACGCAGTATTTT. Encoded protein: CASTAGTGGGTDTQYF.

The chain joins TRBV19 to TRBJ2-7; D is possibly TRBD2 (5 bases). V shed 1 base and J shed 6 bases, with 10 bases lying between them. The CDR3 extends over 13 amino acids. Germline loops: CDR1 LNHDA, CDR2 SQIVND (reference sequence). In DNA form, the CDR3 reads TGTGCCAGTAGTATAGTATCAGGAGGCGAGCAGTACTTC. Translated, it gives CASSIVSGGEQYF.

The genes are TRBV2 and TRBJ2-5; 10 nucleotides line up with TRBD1. Unmatched junction bases numbered 16, after V lost 8 bases and J lost 1 base. Germline CDR1 and CDR2: SNHLY and FYNNEI. CDR3 length: 18 amino acids. The CDR3 nucleotides read TGTGCCAGCTTTCCCCCGGGACAGGGGTTCGCCTTCCAAGAGACCCAGTACTTC. It is translated as CASFPPGQGFAFQETQYF.

The rearrangement links TRBV5-1 to TRBJ2-5; D is possibly TRBD1 (5 bases). The V gene's germline CDR1 is SGHRS and CDR2 YFSETQ. V was cut by 4 bases and J by 1 base, with 14 bases left in between. This CDR3 has 15 residues. The CDR3 nucleotides are TGCGCCAGCAGCGCAATAACAGGCAGCCAAGAGACCCAGTACTTC. It codes for CASSAITGSQETQYF.

This chain links TRBV3-1 (or the pseudogene TRBV3-2) with TRBJ2-7; TRBD1 matches at 9 bases. Germline values: CDR1 LGHDT, CDR2 YNNKEL (reference sequence). The CDR3 contains 15 residues. V was pared by 4 bases and J by 0 bases, with 4 bases of the junction left unmatched. CDR3 amino acids: CASSPGQGISYEQYF. The CDR3 nucleotides read TGTGCCAGCAGCCCGGGACAGGGAATCTCCTACGAGCAGTACTTC.

The chain combines TRBV30 with TRBJ2-1, with 11 bases identical to TRBD1. The CDR3 extends over 15 amino acids. The V gene's germline CDR1 is GTSNPN and CDR2 SVGIG (reference sequence). Losses at the gene ends were 5 bases for V and 4 bases for J; bases not matched to a gene: 7. This chain's CDR3 is CAWSTGQGVYNEQFF. For the CDR3, the DNA is TGTGCCTGGTCGACGGGACAGGGGGTATACAATGAGCAGTTCTTC.

CDR3 sequence reads: CASSPRQGGSYEQYF. As DNA, the CDR3 is TGTGCCAGCAGCCCGAGACAGGGGGGCTCCTACGAGCAGTACTTC. This rearrangement joins TRBV27 to TRBJ2-7; 9 nucleotides align to TRBD1. The CDR3 contains 15 residues. V shed 6 bases, J shed 0 bases, and the junction held 6 bases outside the gene matches. Germline V gene lookup returns CDR1 MNHEY and CDR2 SMNVEV (reference sequence).

The rearrangement links TRBV24-1 to TRBJ2-1, with 7 bases aligning to TRBD1. V lost 5 bases and J lost 5; bases outside the gene matches: 5. This CDR3 comprises 14 residues. Germline values: CDR1 KGHDR, CDR2 SFDVKD. The CDR3 reads CATSVTGVHNEQFF. In DNA form, the CDR3 reads TGTGCCACCAGTGTTACAGGGGTCCACAATGAGCAGTTCTTC.

CDR3 residues: CASRSREGAPGAFF. The CDR3 DNA reads TGTGCCAGCAGGAGTAGAGAGGGGGCGCCTGGAGCTTTCTTT. The rearrangement links TRBV2 to TRBJ1-1, with 7 bases lining up with TRBD1. CDR1 and CDR2 from the germline V gene are SNHLY and FYNNEI. Trimming removed 6 bases from V and 10 bases from J; junction bases left unmatched: 14. The CDR3 covers 14 residues.

The chain uses TRBV18 and TRBJ2-5; D might be TRBD2 (6 bases). Looked up from germline, CDR1 is KGHSH and CDR2 is LQKENI. The CDR3 covers 13 residues. V was shortened by 6 bases and J by 1 base, with 9 bases between the two germline ends. In DNA form, the CDR3 reads TGTGCCAGCTCTCGGGGGTCCCAAGAGACCCAGTACTTC. This translates into CASSRGSQETQYF. Based on the CDR3 plus reference TRBV18 and TRBJ2-5, the full variable domain is NAGVMQNPRHLVRRRGQEARLRCSPMKGHSHVYWYRQLPEEGLKFMVYLQKENIIDESGMPKERFSAEFPKEGPSILRIQQVVRGDSAAYFCASSRGSQETQYFGPGTRLLVL.

The chain joins TRBV9 to TRBJ1-6; TRBD1 matches at 8 bases. Per the germline V gene, CDR1 is SGDLS and CDR2 is YYNGEE. This CDR3 spans 14 amino acids. Germline trimming cut 6 bases from V and 7 bases from J; bases unmatched to any gene: 6. The CDR3 is CASTPGTGNSPLHF. The CDR3 DNA reads TGTGCCAGCACCCCCGGGACAGGAAATTCACCCCTCCACTTT. The full variable domain, in which reference TRBV9 and TRBJ1-6 provide the parts outside the CDR3, is DSGVTQTPKHLITATGQRVTLRCSPRSGDLSVYWYQQSLDQGLQFLIQYYNGEERAKGNILERFSAQQFPDLHSELNLSSLELGDSALYFCASTPGTGNSPLHFGNGTRLTVT.

As to this clone: One junction end disagrees with the germline gene, perhaps due to a read error. The chain is built from TRBV10-3 and TRBJ2-5; TRBD2 might be the D (6 bases). This CDR3 region has 10 residues. CDR1 and CDR2 (germline): ENHRY, SYGVKD. The CDR3 DNA follows: TGCGGGGGAGGCCAAGAGACCCAGTACTTC. Translation: CGGGQETQYF.